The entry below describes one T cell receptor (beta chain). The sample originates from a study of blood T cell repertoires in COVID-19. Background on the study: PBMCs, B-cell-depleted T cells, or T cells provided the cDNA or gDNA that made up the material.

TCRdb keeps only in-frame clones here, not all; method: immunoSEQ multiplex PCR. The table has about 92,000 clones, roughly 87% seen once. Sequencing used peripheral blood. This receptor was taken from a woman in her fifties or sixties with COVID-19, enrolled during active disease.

In nucleotides, the CDR3 is TGCGCCAGCAGGCTGGACAGGGCCCCAGATACGCAGTATTTT. The encoded protein is CASRLDRAPDTQYF. The V call is TRBV10-2, the J call TRBJ2-3, with TRBD1 matching over 8 bases. CDR1 is WSHSY and CDR2 is SAAADI in the germline V gene. This CDR3 comprises 14 residues. V gave up 6 bases and J gave up 4 bases; unmatched junction bases: 6.